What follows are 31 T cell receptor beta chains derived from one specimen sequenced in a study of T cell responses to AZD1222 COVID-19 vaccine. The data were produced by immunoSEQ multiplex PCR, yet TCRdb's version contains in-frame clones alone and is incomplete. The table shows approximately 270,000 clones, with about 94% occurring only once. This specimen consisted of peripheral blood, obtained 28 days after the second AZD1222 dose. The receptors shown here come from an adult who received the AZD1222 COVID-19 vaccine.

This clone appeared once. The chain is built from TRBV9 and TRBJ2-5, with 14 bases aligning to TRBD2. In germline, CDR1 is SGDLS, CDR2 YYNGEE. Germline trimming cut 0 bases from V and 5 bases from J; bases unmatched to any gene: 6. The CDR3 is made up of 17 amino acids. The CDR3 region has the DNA TGTGCCAGCAGCGTAGACCCGACTAGCGGGGGGGCGGAGACCCAGTACTTC. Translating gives CASSVDPTSGGAETQYF.

CDR3 nucleotide sequence: TGTGCCAGCAGCCCAAGAGGACAGGTATACGAGCAGTACTTC. Its protein product is CASSPRGQVYEQYF. The chain recombines TRBV28 with TRBJ2-7; 7 positions agree with TRBD1. CDR3 length: 14 residues. After removal of 6 bases from V and 4 bases from J, the junction contained 9 bases not matched to a gene. CDR1 and CDR2 from the germline V gene are MDHEN and SYDVKM. Together with reference TRBV28 and TRBJ2-7, the CDR3 gives the full variable domain: DVKVTQSSRYLVKRTGEKVFLECVQDMDHENMFWYRQDPGLGLRLIYFSYDVKMKEKGDIPEGYSVSREKKERFSLILESASTNQTSMYLCASSPRGQVYEQYFGPGTRLTVT.

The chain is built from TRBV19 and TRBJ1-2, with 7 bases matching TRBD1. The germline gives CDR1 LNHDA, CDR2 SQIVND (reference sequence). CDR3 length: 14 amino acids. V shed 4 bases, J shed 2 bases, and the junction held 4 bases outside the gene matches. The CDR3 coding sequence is TGTGCCAGTAGTACAAGGGGACAGAACTATGGCTACACCTTC. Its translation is CASSTRGQNYGYTF.

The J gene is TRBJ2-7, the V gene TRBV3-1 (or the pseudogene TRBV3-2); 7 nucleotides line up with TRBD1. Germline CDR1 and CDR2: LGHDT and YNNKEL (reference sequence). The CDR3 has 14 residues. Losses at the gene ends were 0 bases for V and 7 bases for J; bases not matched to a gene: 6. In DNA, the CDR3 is TGTGCCAGCAGCCAAGATCACAGGGGTGAAGAGCAGTACTTC. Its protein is CASSQDHRGEEQYF.

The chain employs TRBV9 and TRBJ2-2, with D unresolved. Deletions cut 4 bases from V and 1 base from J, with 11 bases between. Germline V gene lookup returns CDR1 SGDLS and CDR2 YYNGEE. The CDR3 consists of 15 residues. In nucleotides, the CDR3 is TGTGCCAGCAGCCTCTCCGACGTGAACACCGGGGAGCTGTTTTTT. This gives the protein CASSLSDVNTGELFF.

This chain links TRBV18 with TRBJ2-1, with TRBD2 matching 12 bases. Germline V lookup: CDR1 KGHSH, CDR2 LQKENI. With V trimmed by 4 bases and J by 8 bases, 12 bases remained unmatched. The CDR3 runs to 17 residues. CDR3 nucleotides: TGTGCCAGCTCACGGGCTAGCGGGAGGGGCATCGGGGATGAGCAGTTCTTC. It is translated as CASSRASGRGIGDEQFF.

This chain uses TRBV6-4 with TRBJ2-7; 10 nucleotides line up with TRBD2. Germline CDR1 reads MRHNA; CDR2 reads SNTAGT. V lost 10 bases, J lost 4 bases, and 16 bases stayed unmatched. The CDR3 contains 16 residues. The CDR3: CAIPEFPGLATYEQYF. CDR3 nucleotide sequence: TGTGCCATCCCTGAATTCCCGGGACTAGCGACTTACGAGCAGTACTTC.

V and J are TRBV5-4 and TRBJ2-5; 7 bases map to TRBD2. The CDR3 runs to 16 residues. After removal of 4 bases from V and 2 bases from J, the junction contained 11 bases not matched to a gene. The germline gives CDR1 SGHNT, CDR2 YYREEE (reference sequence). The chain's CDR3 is CASSQYRLAAQETQYF. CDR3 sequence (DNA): TGTGCCAGCAGCCAATATCGACTAGCAGCACAAGAGACCCAGTACTTC.

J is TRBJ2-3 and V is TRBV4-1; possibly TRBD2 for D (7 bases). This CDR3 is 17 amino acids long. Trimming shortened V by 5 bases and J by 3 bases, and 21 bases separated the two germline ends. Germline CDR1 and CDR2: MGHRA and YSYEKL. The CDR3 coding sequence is TGCGCCAGCAGCTCCAGCCGTTCGGGGGGCGGGACAGATACGCAGTATTTT. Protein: CASSSSRSGGGTDTQYF.

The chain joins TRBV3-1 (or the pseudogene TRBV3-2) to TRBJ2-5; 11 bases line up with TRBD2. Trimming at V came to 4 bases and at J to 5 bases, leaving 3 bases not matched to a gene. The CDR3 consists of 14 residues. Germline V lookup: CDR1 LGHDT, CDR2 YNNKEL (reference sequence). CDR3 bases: TGTGCCAGCAGCCCTAGCGGGGGGAGGGAGACCCAGTACTTC. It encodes CASSPSGGRETQYF.

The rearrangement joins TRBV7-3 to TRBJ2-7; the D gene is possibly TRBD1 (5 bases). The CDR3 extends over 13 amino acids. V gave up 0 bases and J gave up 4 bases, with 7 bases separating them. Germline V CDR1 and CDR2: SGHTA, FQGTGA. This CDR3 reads CASSLTTEYEQYF. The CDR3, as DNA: TGTGCCAGCAGCTTAACGACAGAGTACGAGCAGTACTTC.

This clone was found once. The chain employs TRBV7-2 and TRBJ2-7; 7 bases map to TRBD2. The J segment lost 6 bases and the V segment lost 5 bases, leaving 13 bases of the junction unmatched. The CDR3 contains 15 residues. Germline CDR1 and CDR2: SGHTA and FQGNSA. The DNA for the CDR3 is TGTGCCAGCAGCCCCATCCTAGGGGAGGGCTCCGAGCAGTACTTC. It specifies CASSPILGEGSEQYF. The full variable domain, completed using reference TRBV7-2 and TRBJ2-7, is GAGVSQSPSNKVTEKGKDVELRCDPISGHTALYWYRQSLGQGLEFLIYFQGNSAPDKSGLPSDRFSAERTGGSVSTLTIQRTQQEDSAVYLCASSPILGEGSEQYFGPGTRLTVT.

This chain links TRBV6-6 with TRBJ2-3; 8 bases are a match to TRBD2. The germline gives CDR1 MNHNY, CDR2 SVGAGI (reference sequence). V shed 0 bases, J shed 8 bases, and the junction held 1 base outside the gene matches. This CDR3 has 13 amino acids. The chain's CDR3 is CASSYSAGGTQYF. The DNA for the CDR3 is TGTGCCAGCAGTTACTCGGCGGGAGGTACGCAGTATTTT.

The CDR3 loop reads CASTNWDRGSEQYF. The CDR3 DNA reads TGTGCCAGCACCAACTGGGACAGGGGGTCCGAGCAGTACTTC. The rearrangement links TRBV11-1 to TRBJ2-7, with 11 positions matching TRBD1. The CDR3 contains 14 residues. Trimming took 7 bases from V and 6 from J; bases not matched to a gene: 8. CDR1 SGHAT and CDR2 FQDESV come from the germline V gene (reference sequence).

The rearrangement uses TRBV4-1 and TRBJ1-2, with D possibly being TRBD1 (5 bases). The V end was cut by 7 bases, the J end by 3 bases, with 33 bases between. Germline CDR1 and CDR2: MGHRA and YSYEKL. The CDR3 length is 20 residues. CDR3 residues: CASTGGPAKREMGTHYGYTF. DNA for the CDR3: TGCGCCAGCACGGGTGGGCCAGCCAAGAGGGAAATGGGGACCCACTATGGCTACACCTTC.

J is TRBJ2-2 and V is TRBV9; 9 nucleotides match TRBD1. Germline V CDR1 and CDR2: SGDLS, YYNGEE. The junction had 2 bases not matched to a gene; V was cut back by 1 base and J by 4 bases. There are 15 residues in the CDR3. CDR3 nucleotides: TGTGCCAGCAGCGTAACAGGGGGCAGCACCGGGGAGCTGTTTTTT. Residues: CASSVTGGSTGELFF. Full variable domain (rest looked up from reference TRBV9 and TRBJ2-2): DSGVTQTPKHLITATGQRVTLRCSPRSGDLSVYWYQQSLDQGLQFLIQYYNGEERAKGNILERFSAQQFPDLHSELNLSSLELGDSALYFCASSVTGGSTGELFFGEGSRLTVL.

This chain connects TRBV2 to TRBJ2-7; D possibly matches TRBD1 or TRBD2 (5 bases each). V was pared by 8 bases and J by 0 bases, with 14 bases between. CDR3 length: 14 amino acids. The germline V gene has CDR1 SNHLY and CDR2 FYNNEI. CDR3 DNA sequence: TGTGCCAGCGTTGATGGGGGTAGCTCCTACGAGCAGTACTTC. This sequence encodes CASVDGGSSYEQYF.

DNA for the CDR3: TGCGCCAGCAGCCCAAGGATCGGGACAGATAGCAATCAGCCCCAGCATTTT. This gives the protein CASSPRIGTDSNQPQHF. The V and J genes are TRBV4-1 and TRBJ1-5, with TRBD1 identical over 7 bases. In germline, CDR1 is MGHRA, CDR2 YSYEKL. This CDR3 is 17 amino acids long. The trim removed 4 bases at V and 0 bases at J, leaving 9 bases unmatched.

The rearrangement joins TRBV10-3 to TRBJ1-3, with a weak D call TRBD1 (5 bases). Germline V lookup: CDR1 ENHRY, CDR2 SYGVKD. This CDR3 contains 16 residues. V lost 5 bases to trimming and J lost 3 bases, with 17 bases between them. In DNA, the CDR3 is TGTGCCATCAGTCCCGTTCCCGGGACGTTTGGAAACACCATATATTTT. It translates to CAISPVPGTFGNTIYF.

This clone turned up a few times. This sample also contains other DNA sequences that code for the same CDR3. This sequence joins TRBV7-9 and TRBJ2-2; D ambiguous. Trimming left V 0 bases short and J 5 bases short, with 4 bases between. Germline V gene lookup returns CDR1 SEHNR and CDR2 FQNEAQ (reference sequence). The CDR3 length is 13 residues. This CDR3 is CASSLAGTGELFF. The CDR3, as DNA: TGTGCCAGCAGCTTAGCGGGGACCGGGGAGCTGTTTTTT.

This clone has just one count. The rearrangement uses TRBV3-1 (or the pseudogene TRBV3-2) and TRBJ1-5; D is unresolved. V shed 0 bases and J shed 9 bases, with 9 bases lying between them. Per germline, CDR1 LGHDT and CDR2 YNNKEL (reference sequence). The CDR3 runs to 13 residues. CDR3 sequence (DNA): TGTGCCAGCAGCCAAGATCACGAGAGGCCCCAGCATTTT. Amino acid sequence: CASSQDHERPQHF.

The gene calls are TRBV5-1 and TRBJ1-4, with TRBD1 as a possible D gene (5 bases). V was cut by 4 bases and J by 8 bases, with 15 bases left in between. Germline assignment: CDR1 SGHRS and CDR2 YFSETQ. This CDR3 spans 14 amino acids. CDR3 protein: CASSRGGDGEKLFF. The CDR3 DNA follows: TGCGCCAGCAGCCGGGGCGGGGATGGGGAAAAACTGTTTTTT.

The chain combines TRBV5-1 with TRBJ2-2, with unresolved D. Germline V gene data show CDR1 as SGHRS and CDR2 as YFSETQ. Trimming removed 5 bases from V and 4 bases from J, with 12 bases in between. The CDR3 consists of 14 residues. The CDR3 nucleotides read TGCGCCAGCAGTAGTACCCGGGCCACCGGGGAGCTGTTTTTT. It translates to CASSSTRATGELFF.

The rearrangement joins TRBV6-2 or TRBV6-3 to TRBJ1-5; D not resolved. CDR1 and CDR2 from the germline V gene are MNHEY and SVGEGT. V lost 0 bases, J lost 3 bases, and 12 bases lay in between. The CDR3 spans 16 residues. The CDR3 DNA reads TGTGCCAGCAGTTACTCGGGAACAGCTCTCAATCAGCCCCAGCATTTT. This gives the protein CASSYSGTALNQPQHF.

The CDR3 coding sequence is TGTGCCAGCAGCTTATCACCGTCCAGGGGGCCGGGGAATGAGCAGTTCTTC. Translation gives CASSLSPSRGPGNEQFF. The chain has TRBV7-9 and TRBJ2-1; 8 bases agree with TRBD1. The CDR3 has 17 amino acids. CDR1 is SEHNR and CDR2 is FQNEAQ in the germline V gene (reference sequence). V dropped 2 bases and J dropped 7; count of bases not matched to a gene: 13.

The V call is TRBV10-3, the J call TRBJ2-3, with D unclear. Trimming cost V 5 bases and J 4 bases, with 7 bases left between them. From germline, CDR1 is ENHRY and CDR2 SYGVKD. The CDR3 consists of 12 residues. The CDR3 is CAISTSSDTQYF. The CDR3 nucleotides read TGTGCCATCAGTACCTCCTCAGATACGCAGTATTTT.

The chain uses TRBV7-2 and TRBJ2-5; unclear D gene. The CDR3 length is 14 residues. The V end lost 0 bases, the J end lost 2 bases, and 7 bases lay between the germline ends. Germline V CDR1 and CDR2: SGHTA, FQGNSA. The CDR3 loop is CASSLAGQQETQYF. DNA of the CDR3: TGTGCCAGCAGCTTAGCAGGTCAGCAAGAGACCCAGTACTTC.

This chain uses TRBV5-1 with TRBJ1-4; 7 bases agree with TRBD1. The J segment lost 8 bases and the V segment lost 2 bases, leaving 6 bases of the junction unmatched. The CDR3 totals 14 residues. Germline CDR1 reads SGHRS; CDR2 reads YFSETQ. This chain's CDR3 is CASSFDRAREKLFF. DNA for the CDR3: TGCGCCAGCAGCTTTGACAGGGCTCGGGAAAAACTGTTTTTT.

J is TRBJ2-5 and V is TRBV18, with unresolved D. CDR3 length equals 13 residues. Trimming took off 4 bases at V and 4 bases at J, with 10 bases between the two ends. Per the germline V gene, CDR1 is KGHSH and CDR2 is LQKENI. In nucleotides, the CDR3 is TGTGCCAGCTCACTATATCGGCGAGAGACCCAGTACTTC. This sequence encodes CASSLYRRETQYF. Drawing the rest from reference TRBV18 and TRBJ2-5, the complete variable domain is NAGVMQNPRHLVRRRGQEARLRCSPMKGHSHVYWYRQLPEEGLKFMVYLQKENIIDESGMPKERFSAEFPKEGPSILRIQQVVRGDSAAYFCASSLYRRETQYFGPGTRLLVL.

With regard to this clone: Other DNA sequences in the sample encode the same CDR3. This chain's CDR3 is CASSPPGGETQYF. Here the CDR3 DNA reads TGTGCCAGCTCACCACCTGGGGGGGAGACCCAGTACTTC. This chain links TRBV18 with TRBJ2-5, with D perhaps matching TRBD2 (6 bases). Per the germline V gene, CDR1 is KGHSH and CDR2 is LQKENI. CDR3 length: 13 residues. Trimming stripped 0 bases from V and 5 bases from J, with 7 bases between.

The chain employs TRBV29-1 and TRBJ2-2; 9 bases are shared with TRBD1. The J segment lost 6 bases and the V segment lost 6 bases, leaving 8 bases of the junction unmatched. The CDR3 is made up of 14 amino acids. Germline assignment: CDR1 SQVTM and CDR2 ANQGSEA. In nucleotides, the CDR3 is TGCAGCGTCGCCGGGGACAGGGAGGCCGGGGAGCTGTTTTTT. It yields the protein CSVAGDREAGELFF.